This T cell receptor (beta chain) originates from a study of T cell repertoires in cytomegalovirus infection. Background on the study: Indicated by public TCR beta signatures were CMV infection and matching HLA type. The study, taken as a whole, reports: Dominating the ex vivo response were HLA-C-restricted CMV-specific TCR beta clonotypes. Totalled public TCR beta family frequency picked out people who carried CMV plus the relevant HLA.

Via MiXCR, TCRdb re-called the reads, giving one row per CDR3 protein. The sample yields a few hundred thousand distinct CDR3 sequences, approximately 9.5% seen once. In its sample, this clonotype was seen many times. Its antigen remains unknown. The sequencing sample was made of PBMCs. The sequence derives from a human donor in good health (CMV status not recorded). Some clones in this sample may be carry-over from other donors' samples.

CDR3 loop: CASSYGDRVYNEQFF. The CDR3 DNA reads as TGTGCCAGCAGTTACGGGGACAGGGTCTACAATGAGCAGTTCTTC. J is TRBJ2-1 and V is TRBV6-2 or TRBV6-3, with 9 bases lining up with TRBD1. Trimming took 2 bases from V and 3 from J; bases not matched to a gene: 2. Germline CDR1 and CDR2: MNHEY and SVGEGT. CDR3 length equals 15 residues.